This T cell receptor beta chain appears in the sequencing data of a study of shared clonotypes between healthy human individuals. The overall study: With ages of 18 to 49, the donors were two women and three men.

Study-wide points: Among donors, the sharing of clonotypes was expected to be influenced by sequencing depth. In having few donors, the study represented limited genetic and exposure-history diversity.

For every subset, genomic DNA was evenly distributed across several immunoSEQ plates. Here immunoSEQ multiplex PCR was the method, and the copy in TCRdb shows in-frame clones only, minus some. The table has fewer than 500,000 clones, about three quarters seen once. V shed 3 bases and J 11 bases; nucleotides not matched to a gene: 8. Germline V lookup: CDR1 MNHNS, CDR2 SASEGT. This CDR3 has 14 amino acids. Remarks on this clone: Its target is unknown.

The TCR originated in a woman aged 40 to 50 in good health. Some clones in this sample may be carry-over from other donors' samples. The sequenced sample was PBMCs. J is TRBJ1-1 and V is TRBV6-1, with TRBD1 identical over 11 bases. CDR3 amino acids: CASSDRTGGLDAFF. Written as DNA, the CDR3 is TGTGCCAGCAGTGACCGGACAGGGGGCTTGGATGCTTTCTTT.